Below are 10 T cell receptor beta chains sequenced from a single sample in a study of metastatic and nonmetastatic thyroid tumors. No patient had received any treatment before thyroid surgery. MiXCR was used by TCRdb to re-call the PCR reads. The sample consists of approximately 35,000 clones, 15% to 20% of them appearing once. Sequencing input: blood. All receptors come from a male donor with papillary thyroid cancer or a benign thyroid nodule (not recorded which). Some clones in this sample may be carry-over from other donors' samples.

By its share, this clone is medium-sized. The rearrangement uses TRBV6-2 or TRBV6-3 and TRBJ1-2; tentatively, D is TRBD1 (6 bases). The germline gives CDR1 MNHEY, CDR2 SVGEGT. CDR3 length equals 13 residues. The germline V and J ends were trimmed by 6 bases and 4 bases, with 12 bases remaining between them. The CDR3 spells CASSPQGGYGYTF. For the CDR3, the DNA is TGTGCCAGCAGCCCACAGGGCGGCTATGGCTACACCTTC.

With regard to this clone: A much larger clone lies one base from this, so it may be a read error. This rearrangement joins TRBV20-1 to TRBJ2-6, with D perhaps matching TRBD2 (6 bases). Looked up from germline, CDR1 is DFQATT and CDR2 is SNEGSKA (reference sequence). V lost 6 bases, J lost 1 base, and 10 bases lay in between. The CDR3 is 14 amino acids. The CDR3: CSALRGSGANVLTF. The CDR3 DNA reads as TGCAGTGCCCTGCGGGGATCTGGGGCCAACGTCCTGACTTTC.

This clone appeared many times. Sequence at one end of the junction differs from germline and may be a read error. This sample also contains other DNA sequences that code for the same CDR3. Here the CDR3 reads CASSLRGSAYEQYF. The DNA for the CDR3 is TGCGCCAGTAGCCTCCGAGGGAGCGCCTACGAGCAGTACTTC. The chain carries TRBV19 and TRBJ2-7; weak D call: TRBD2 (5 bases). The CDR3 loop spans 14 amino acids. CDR1 LNHDA and CDR2 SQIVND come from the germline V gene (reference sequence).

The chain carries TRBV2 and TRBJ2-1; 10 nucleotides line up with TRBD1. Germline CDR1 SNHLY, CDR2 FYNNEI. The CDR3 consists of 13 residues. J lost 4 bases, V lost 9 bases, and 3 bases had no gene match. The CDR3 nucleotides read TGTGCCAGTTCGGGACAGGGGTACAATGAGCAGTTCTTC. This gives the protein CASSGQGYNEQFF. Drawing the rest from reference TRBV2 and TRBJ2-1, the complete variable domain is EPEVTQTPSHQVTQMGQEVILRCVPISNHLYFYWYRQILGQKVEFLVSFYNNEISEKSEIFDDQFSVERPDGSNFTLKIRSTKLEDSAMYFCASSGQGYNEQFFGPGTRLTVL.

This clone appeared many times. The gene calls are TRBV2 and TRBJ1-4; 7 bases fit TRBD1. Unmatched junction bases numbered 6, after V lost 6 bases and J lost 2 bases. Germline values: CDR1 SNHLY, CDR2 FYNNEI. The CDR3 extends over 15 amino acids. This CDR3 reads CASRTSGGTNEKLFF. CDR3 coding DNA: TGTGCCAGCAGAACGTCAGGGGGGACTAATGAAAAACTGTTTTTT.

In this sample, this clone turned up once. This chain connects TRBV11-2 to TRBJ2-1; 9 bases agree with TRBD2. After removal of 0 bases from V and 4 bases from J, the junction contained 10 bases not matched to a gene. Germline V gene data show CDR1 as SGHAT and CDR2 as FQNNGV. The CDR3 consists of 18 residues. This CDR3 reads CASSLDSGLAGPYNEQFF. The CDR3 region has the DNA TGTGCCAGCAGCTTAGATTCGGGCCTAGCGGGACCTTACAATGAGCAGTTCTTC.

This clone was picked up a small number of times. The junction shows a germline mismatch at one end, possibly a read error. The rearrangement links TRBV28 to TRBJ1-1, with D possibly being TRBD1 (6 bases). The length of the CDR3 is 14 residues. Germline CDR1 reads MDHEN; CDR2 reads SYDVKM. CDR3 DNA: TGTGCCAGCAGCCGACATGGGGGGCACACTGAAGCTTTATTT. Protein: CASSRHGGHTEALF. The variable domain in full, completed from reference TRBV28 and TRBJ1-1, reads DVKVTQSSRYLVKRTGEKVFLECVQDMDHENMFWYRQDPGLGLRLIYFSYDVKMKEKGDIPEGYSVSREKKERFSLILESASTNQTSMYLCASSRHGGHTEALFGQGTRLTVV.

This clone was picked up a small number of times. The rearrangement links TRBV27 to TRBJ2-7; 9 bases agree with TRBD2. The CDR3 length is 14 residues. Germline V gene lookup returns CDR1 MNHEY and CDR2 SMNVEV (reference sequence). Germline trimming cut 4 bases from V and 0 bases from J; bases unmatched to any gene: 1. CDR3 residues: CASSSSGTSYEQYF. CDR3 DNA sequence: TGTGCCAGCAGTTCTAGCGGGACCTCCTACGAGCAGTACTTC.

This clone appeared a few times. This sequence joins TRBV6-6 and TRBJ1-2, with D uncertain. CDR1 and CDR2 (germline): MNHNY, SVGAGI (reference sequence). The germline V and J ends were trimmed by 5 bases and 2 bases, with 9 bases remaining between them. The CDR3 has 13 residues. This chain's CDR3 is CASSHPGNYGYTF. The CDR3 DNA follows: TGTGCCAGCAGTCACCCGGGGAACTATGGCTACACCTTC.

This clone was recorded a few times. The V call is TRBV6-4, the J call TRBJ2-2; the match to TRBD1 covers 7 bases. V dropped 6 bases and J dropped 5; count of bases not matched to a gene: 6. The CDR3 is made up of 14 amino acids. Germline V gene sequence: CDR1 MRHNA, CDR2 SNTAGT. In DNA form, the CDR3 reads TGTGCCAGCAGAGGACAGGTGGGGACCGGGGAGCTGTTTTTT. This encodes CASRGQVGTGELFF.